This TCR beta chain was obtained from a study of cytomegalovirus exposure and HLA in healthy donors. Study outcomes and limitations: The investigators catalogued 180 or so TCR beta chains as cytomegalovirus-associated.

This clone occurred a few times. What it binds is not known. Each donor's status was that of a healthy bone marrow donor. Donors had nominal health at sampling but likely had unrecorded immune exposures. The PCR used 60 Vbeta and 13 Jbeta primers. Method: immunoSEQ multiplex PCR; TCRdb's copy keeps in-frame clones and lacks some. The sample carries 130,000 or so clones, almost 85% recorded once. The sample taken for sequencing was PBMCs. The receptor comes from a young man in good health and CMV-seropositive.

As DNA, the CDR3 is TGTGCCAGCCTACGCGCCGGGGACACTGAAGCTTTCTTT. Translated, it gives CASLRAGDTEAFF. The chain employs TRBV6-6 and TRBJ1-1, with D unclear. The CDR3 length is 13 residues. Germline V gives CDR1 MNHNY, CDR2 SVGAGI (reference sequence). V was trimmed by 8 bases and J by 3 bases, leaving 13 bases between them.